This T cell receptor beta chain was found in a study of blood T cell repertoires in COVID-19. Study context: Donors in the United States, Italy and Spain gave samples during acute or convalescent COVID-19. From T cells, B-cell-depleted T cells, or PBMCs came the material, which was cDNA or gDNA.

As handled by the study authors: Reference gene primer amplification gave estimated nucleated cell counts. Assay: immunoSEQ multiplex PCR; the TCRdb copy retains only in-frame clones and omits some. Clone size and V and J calls were adopted from that table, with D and trimming inferred from the DNA. This sample has fewer than 350,000 clones; about 90% occur once, and the top ten carry roughly 1.9%. CDR1 ENHRY and CDR2 SYGVKD come from the germline V gene. This CDR3 contains 15 residues. V was shortened by 0 bases and J by 3 bases, with 10 bases between the two germline ends. This chain connects TRBV10-3 to TRBJ2-3; D gene ambiguous. Material for sequencing was peripheral blood. This clonotype was obtained from a woman between 25 and 40 years old who had recovered from COVID-19. The CDR3 DNA sequence: TGTGCCATCAGTGAGTCGAGGCAGACTACAGATACGCAGTATTTT. Translated: CAISESRQTTDTQYF.